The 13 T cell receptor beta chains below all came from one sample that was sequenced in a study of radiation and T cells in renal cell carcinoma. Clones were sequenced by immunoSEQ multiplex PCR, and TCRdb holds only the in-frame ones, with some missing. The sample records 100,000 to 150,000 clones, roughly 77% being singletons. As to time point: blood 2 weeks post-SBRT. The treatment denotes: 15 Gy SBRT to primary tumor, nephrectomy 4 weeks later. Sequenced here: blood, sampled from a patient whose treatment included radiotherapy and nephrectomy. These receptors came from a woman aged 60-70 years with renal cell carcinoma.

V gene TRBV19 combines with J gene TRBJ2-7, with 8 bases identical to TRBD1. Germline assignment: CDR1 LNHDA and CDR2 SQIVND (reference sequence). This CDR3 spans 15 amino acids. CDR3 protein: CAPFRGTGEEYEQYF. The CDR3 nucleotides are TGTGCGCCCTTCAGGGGGACAGGAGAGGAATACGAGCAGTACTTC.

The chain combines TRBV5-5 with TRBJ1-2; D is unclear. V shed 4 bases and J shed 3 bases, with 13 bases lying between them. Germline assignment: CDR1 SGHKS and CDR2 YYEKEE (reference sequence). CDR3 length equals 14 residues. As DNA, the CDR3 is TGTGCCAGCAGCCTCTGGGGTATTGACTATGGCTACACCTTC. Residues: CASSLWGIDYGYTF. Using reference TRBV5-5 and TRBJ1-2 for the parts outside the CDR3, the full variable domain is DAGVTQSPTHLIKTRGQQVTLRCSPISGHKSVSWYQQVLGQGPQFIFQYYEKEERGRGNFPDRFSARQFPNYSSELNVNALLLGDSALYLCASSLWGIDYGYTFGSGTRLTVV.

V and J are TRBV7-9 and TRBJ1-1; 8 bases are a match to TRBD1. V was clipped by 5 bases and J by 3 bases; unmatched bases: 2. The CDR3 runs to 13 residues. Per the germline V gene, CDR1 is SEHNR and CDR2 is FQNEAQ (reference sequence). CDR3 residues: CASSLDRDTEAFF. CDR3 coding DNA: TGTGCCAGCAGCCTGGACAGGGACACTGAAGCTTTCTTT.

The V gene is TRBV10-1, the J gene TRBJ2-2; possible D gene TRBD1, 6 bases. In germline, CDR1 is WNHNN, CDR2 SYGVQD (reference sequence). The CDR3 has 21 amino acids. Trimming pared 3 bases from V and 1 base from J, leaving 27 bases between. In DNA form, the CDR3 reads TGCGCCAGCAGTGAAACTCCCAATATAAGGACAGCTACGTTGAACACCGGGGAGCTGTTTTTT. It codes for CASSETPNIRTATLNTGELFF.

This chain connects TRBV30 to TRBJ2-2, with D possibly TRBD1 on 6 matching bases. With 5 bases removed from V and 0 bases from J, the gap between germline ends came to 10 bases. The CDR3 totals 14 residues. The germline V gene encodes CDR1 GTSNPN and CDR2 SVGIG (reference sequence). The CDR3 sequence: CAWGGGPNTGELFF. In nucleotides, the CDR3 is TGTGCCTGGGGGGGCGGACCGAACACCGGGGAGCTGTTTTTT.

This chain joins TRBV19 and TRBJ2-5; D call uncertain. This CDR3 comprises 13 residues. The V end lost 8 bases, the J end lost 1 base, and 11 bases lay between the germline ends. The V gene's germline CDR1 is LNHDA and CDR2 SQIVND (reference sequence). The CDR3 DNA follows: TGTGCCAGTGCTACAGTCTCCCAAGAGACCCAGTACTTC. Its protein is CASATVSQETQYF. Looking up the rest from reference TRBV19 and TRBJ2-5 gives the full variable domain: DGGITQSPKYLFRKEGQNVTLSCEQNLNHDAMYWYRQDPGQGLRLIYYSQIVNDFQKGDIAEGYSVSREKKESFPLTVTSAQKNPTAFYLCASATVSQETQYFGPGTRLLVL.

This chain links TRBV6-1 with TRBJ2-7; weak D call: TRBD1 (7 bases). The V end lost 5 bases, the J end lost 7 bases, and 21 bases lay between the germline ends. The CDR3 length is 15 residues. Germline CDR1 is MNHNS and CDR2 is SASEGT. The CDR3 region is CASSPRDRHGGEQYF. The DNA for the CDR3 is TGTGCCAGCAGTCCCCGGGACAGACATGGAGGGGAGCAGTACTTC.

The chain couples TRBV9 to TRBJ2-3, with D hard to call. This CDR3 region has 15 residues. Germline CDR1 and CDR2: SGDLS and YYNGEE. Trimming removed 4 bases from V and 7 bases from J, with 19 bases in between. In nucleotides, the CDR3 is TGTGCCAGCAGCCCTAAGGGTTCGTGGGGATATACGCAGTATTTT. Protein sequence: CASSPKGSWGYTQYF.

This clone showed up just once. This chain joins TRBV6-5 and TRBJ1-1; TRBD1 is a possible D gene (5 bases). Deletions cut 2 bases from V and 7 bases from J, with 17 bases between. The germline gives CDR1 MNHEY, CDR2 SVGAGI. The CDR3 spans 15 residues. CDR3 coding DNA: TGTGCCAGCAGTTACACACTGATGGCGGGGCTTGAAGCTTTCTTT. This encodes CASSYTLMAGLEAFF.

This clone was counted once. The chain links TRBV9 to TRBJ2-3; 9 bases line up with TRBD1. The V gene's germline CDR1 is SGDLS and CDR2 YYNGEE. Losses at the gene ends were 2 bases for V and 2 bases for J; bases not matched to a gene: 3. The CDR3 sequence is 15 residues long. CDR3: CASSVGQGTTDTQYF. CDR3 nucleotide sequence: TGTGCCAGCAGCGTGGGACAGGGAACCACAGATACGCAGTATTTT.

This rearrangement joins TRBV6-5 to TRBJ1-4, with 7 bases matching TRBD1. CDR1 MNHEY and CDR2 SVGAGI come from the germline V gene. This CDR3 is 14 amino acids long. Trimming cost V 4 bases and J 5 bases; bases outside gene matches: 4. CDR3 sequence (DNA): TGTGCCAGCAGTTCCCGGACAGGAAATGAAAAACTGTTTTTT. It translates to CASSSRTGNEKLFF.

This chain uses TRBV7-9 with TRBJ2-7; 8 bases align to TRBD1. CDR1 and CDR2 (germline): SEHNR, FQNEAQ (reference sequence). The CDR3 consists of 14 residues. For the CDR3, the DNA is TGTGCCAGCAGTCAGGGGGCCAACCAAGCGGAGCCGTATGTC. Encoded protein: CASSQGANQAEPYV.

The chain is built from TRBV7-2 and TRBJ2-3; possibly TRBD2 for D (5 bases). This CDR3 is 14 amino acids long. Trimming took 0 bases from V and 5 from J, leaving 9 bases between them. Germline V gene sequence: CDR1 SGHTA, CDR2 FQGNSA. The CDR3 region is CASSLAQRIDTQYF. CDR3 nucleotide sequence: TGTGCCAGCAGCTTAGCCCAGCGGATAGATACGCAGTATTTT. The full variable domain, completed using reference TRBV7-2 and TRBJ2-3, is GAGVSQSPSNKVTEKGKDVELRCDPISGHTALYWYRQSLGQGLEFLIYFQGNSAPDKSGLPSDRFSAERTGGSVSTLTIQRTQQEDSAVYLCASSLAQRIDTQYFGPGTRLTVL.